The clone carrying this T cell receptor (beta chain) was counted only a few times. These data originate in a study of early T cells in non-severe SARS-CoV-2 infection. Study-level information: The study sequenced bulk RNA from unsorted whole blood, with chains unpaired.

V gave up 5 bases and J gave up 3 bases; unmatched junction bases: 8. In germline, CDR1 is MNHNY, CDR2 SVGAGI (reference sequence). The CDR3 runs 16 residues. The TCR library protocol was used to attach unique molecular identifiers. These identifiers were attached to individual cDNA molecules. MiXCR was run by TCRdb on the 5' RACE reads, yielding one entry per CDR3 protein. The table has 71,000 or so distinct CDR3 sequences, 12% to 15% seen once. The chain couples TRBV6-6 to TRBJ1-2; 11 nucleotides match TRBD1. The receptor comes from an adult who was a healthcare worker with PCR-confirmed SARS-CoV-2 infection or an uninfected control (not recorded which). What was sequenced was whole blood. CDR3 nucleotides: TGTGCCAGCAGTCGGGGACAGGGGGAAAACTACTATGGCTACACCTTC. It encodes CASSRGQGENYYGYTF.